One sample yielded the 23 T cell receptor beta chains listed below, sequenced in a study of CD8+ T cells in alopecia areata (dated by TCRdb to the late 2010s). Receptor libraries were prepared by the immunoSEQ multiplex PCR assay. RNA was extracted from all samples and reverse transcribed into cDNA, which served as template for TCR sequencing. Drawn from immuneACCESS, this table holds only the in-frame rearrangements with V and J called that TCRdb kept. Clones are partly lost; checked studies trace under half to an unresolved V gene and leave the rest unexplained. The sample table shows more than 100,000 clones, and about nine tenths are seen once. The ten largest clonotypes hold over 8.5% of the sample. The sample's treatment or condition label, in plain terms: oral pan-JAK inhibitor, 5-10 mg twice daily. Material: CD8+ T cells sorted from blood, obtained at approximately week 30, from a patient treated with tofacitinib. These receptors all stem from a human donor with alopecia areata.

This rearrangement joins TRBV27 to TRBJ2-1; TRBD1 matches at 8 bases. This CDR3 has 16 residues. J was trimmed by 8 bases and V by 5 bases; bases with no gene match: 14. Germline V gives CDR1 MNHEY, CDR2 SMNVEV (reference sequence). CDR3: CASSPRTGRSYDEQFF. The CDR3 coding sequence is TGTGCCAGCAGTCCACGGACAGGGCGATCGTACGATGAGCAGTTCTTC.

The J gene is TRBJ2-3, the V gene TRBV2; 7 bases map to TRBD1. Germline V gene lookup returns CDR1 SNHLY and CDR2 FYNNEI. The CDR3 totals 16 residues. V was pared by 6 bases and J by 1 base, with 10 bases of the junction left unmatched. The CDR3 sequence is CASRALRTGGTDTQYF. The CDR3 DNA is TGTGCCAGCAGGGCATTAAGGACAGGCGGCACAGATACGCAGTATTTT.

This chain connects TRBV7-2 to TRBJ1-1; tentatively, D is TRBD1 (5 bases). This CDR3 has 17 residues. Germline lookup yields CDR1 SGHTA and CDR2 FQGNSA. V was trimmed by 0 bases and J by 10 bases, leaving 24 bases between them. The CDR3 bases are TGTGCCAGCAGCTTAGCGGTTGGTGTTGGACAACTCGCCCGAGCTTTCTTT. The encoded protein is CASSLAVGVGQLARAFF.

The rearrangement joins TRBV10-2 to TRBJ2-7; D is undetermined. The V end lost 6 bases, the J end lost 2 bases, and 8 bases lay between the germline ends. Germline V gene data show CDR1 as WSHSY and CDR2 as SAAADI. This CDR3 region has 12 residues. The CDR3 region is CASRDLAYEQYF. The CDR3 DNA reads as TGCGCCAGCAGGGACCTCGCCTACGAGCAGTACTTC.

The chain has TRBV27 and TRBJ2-7; D may be TRBD1 or TRBD2 (5 bases each). Trimming cost V 5 bases and J 3 bases, with 11 bases left between them. The germline V gene encodes CDR1 MNHEY and CDR2 SMNVEV (reference sequence). CDR3 size: 13 residues. The CDR3 nucleotides are TGTGCCAGCAGTAGCAGCGGACACTACGAGCAGTACTTC. It yields the protein CASSSSGHYEQYF.

The chain is built from TRBV7-9 and TRBJ2-1, with D perhaps TRBD1 (6 bases). V was clipped by 1 base and J by 2 bases, with 9 bases between them. The CDR3 has 15 amino acids. CDR1 is SEHNR and CDR2 is FQNEAQ in the germline V gene (reference sequence). The CDR3: CASSLGAGAYNEQFF. CDR3 DNA sequence: TGTGCCAGCAGCTTAGGGGCAGGGGCCTACAATGAGCAGTTCTTC.

This clone was seen once. This chain links TRBV11-1 with TRBJ1-6; 9 nucleotides agree with TRBD1. Trimming removed 4 bases from V and 4 bases from J; junction bases left unmatched: 5. CDR3 length: 16 residues. CDR1 and CDR2 (germline): SGHAT, FQDESV (reference sequence). CDR3 protein: CASSSSGQGYNSPLHF. For the CDR3, the DNA is TGTGCCAGCAGCTCCTCCGGACAGGGGTATAATTCACCCCTCCACTTT.

The rearrangement uses TRBV25-1 and TRBJ2-7, with D perhaps given as TRBD1 or TRBD2 (5 bases each). Germline loops: CDR1 MGHDK, CDR2 SYGVNS. Between the trimmed V and J ends, which lost 3 bases and 5 bases, there was a span of 17 bases. The CDR3 runs to 15 residues. The CDR3, as DNA: TGTGCCAGCAGTGATTGGGGGACCGCAGAGGACGAGCAGTACTTC. It translates to CASSDWGTAEDEQYF.

The chain uses TRBV7-9 and TRBJ1-2; D perhaps matches TRBD1 (6 bases). Trimming pared 1 base from V and 6 bases from J, leaving 12 bases between. CDR1 is SEHNR, CDR2 FQNEAQ, per germline (reference sequence). There are 14 residues in the CDR3. The CDR3 here is CASSLVPQGDGYTF. CDR3 bases: TGTGCCAGCAGCTTAGTCCCACAGGGCGATGGCTACACCTTC.

The chain links TRBV27 to TRBJ2-1; maybe TRBD2 (7 bases). This CDR3 has 15 amino acids. Germline CDR1 is MNHEY and CDR2 is SMNVEV (reference sequence). V was trimmed by 3 bases and J by 5 bases, leaving 14 bases between them. CDR3 protein: CASSLTAGADNEQFF. CDR3 bases: TGTGCCAGCAGTTTGACTGCGGGGGCCGACAATGAGCAGTTCTTC.

The chain uses TRBV6-5 and TRBJ2-7; 7 nucleotides align to TRBD2. Germline CDR1 reads MNHEY; CDR2 reads SVGAGI. This CDR3 is built from 13 residues. J gave up 9 bases and V 0 bases, and 5 bases lay outside the gene matches. Written as DNA, the CDR3 is TGTGCCAGCAGTTACTCGGGAGGGAACGGGCAGTACTTC. It is translated as CASSYSGGNGQYF.

This clone occurred a few times. V gene TRBV10-3 combines with J gene TRBJ2-1, with a possible D match to TRBD1 (6 bases). The CDR3 spans 13 residues. Germline-derived CDR1 and CDR2 are ENHRY and SYGVKD. Trimming took 0 bases from V and 9 from J, leaving 9 bases between them. The CDR3, as DNA: TGTGCCATCAGTGAGTCGGGGGCAATTGAGCAGTTCTTC. Translated: CAISESGAIEQFF.

The genes are TRBV4-1 and TRBJ2-5; D is unresolved. Trimming took off 0 bases at V and 2 bases at J, with 13 bases between the two ends. The CDR3 covers 16 residues. Per the germline V gene, CDR1 is MGHRA and CDR2 is YSYEKL. CDR3 nucleotides: TGCGCCAGCAGCCAAGATCTGGTAGCCCGACAAGAGACCCAGTACTTC. Its protein is CASSQDLVARQETQYF.

V and J are TRBV27 and TRBJ1-2; TRBD1 is a possible D gene (6 bases). V was clipped by 2 bases and J by 4 bases, with 11 bases between them. The CDR3 runs 14 residues. The germline V gene has CDR1 MNHEY and CDR2 SMNVEV (reference sequence). The CDR3 nucleotides are TGTGCCAGCAGTTTAGGGGGCAGGGGCTATGGCTACACCTTC. This gives the protein CASSLGGRGYGYTF.

V usage is TRBV19 and J usage is TRBJ2-7, with a possible D match to TRBD2 (6 bases). The length of the CDR3 is 14 residues. Germline values: CDR1 LNHDA, CDR2 SQIVND (reference sequence). V lost 3 bases and J 2 bases, leaving 11 bases between the germline ends. CDR3 residues: CASSIGTAAYEQYF. For the CDR3, the DNA is TGTGCCAGTAGTATCGGGACTGCCGCCTACGAGCAGTACTTC.

V and J are TRBV27 and TRBJ2-5, with D unresolved. The J call is uncertain, as TRBJ2-7 better fits the DNA end. CDR1 MNHEY and CDR2 SMNVEV come from the germline V gene (reference sequence). The CDR3 spans 11 residues. In nucleotides, the CDR3 is TGTGCCAGCAGCTTTAACGACGAGCAGTACTTC. Protein sequence: CASSFNDEQYF.

This clone was found a few times. The rearrangement uses TRBV7-9 and TRBJ2-3, with 9 bases aligning to TRBD2. The germline gives CDR1 SEHNR, CDR2 FQNEAQ (reference sequence). V trimming: 11 bases; J trimming: 0 bases; junction bases outside the gene matches: 9. This CDR3 has 15 amino acids. Written as DNA, the CDR3 is TGTGCCTGCGAGAAGCGGGGGGAAAGCACAGATACGCAGTATTTT. Its translation is CACEKRGESTDTQYF.

The chain employs TRBV30 and TRBJ2-7; D gene uncertain. Between the trimmed V and J ends, which lost 2 bases and 3 bases, there was a span of 8 bases. The CDR3 is 12 residues long. Looked up from germline, CDR1 is GTSNPN and CDR2 is SVGIG (reference sequence). The chain's CDR3 is CAWSLLNYEQYF. The CDR3, as DNA: TGTGCCTGGAGTCTCCTAAACTACGAGCAGTACTTC. The full variable domain, with the rest looked up from reference TRBV30 and TRBJ2-7, is SQTIHQWPATLVQPVGSPLSLECTVEGTSNPNLYWYRQAAGRGLQLLFYSVGIGQISSEVPQNLSASRPQDRQFILSSKKLLLSDSGFYLCAWSLLNYEQYFGPGTRLTVT.

As concerns this clone: The junction departs from the called germline gene at one end, perhaps through a read error. V usage is TRBV27 and J usage is TRBJ1-2, with 8 bases fitting TRBD1. The germline gives CDR1 MNHEY, CDR2 SMNVEV (reference sequence). This CDR3 spans 13 amino acids. In DNA, the CDR3 is TGTACCAGCAGTTCTGGGACAGGCTATGGCTACACCTTC. Translating it yields CTSSSGTGYGYTF.

The chain uses TRBV4-1 and TRBJ1-1, with unresolved D. CDR1 MGHRA and CDR2 YSYEKL come from the germline V gene. The V gene lost 1 base and the J gene lost 0 bases, with 9 bases spanning the gap. The CDR3 totals 15 residues. CDR3 region: CASSQVPLMNTEAFF. CDR3 in DNA: TGCGCCAGCAGCCAAGTTCCCCTTATGAACACTGAAGCTTTCTTT.

The rearrangement joins TRBV5-1 to TRBJ2-7; 7 nucleotides agree with TRBD2. The V gene's germline CDR1 is SGHRS and CDR2 YFSETQ. J was trimmed by 6 bases and V by 4 bases; bases with no gene match: 7. The CDR3 totals 13 residues. The CDR3 reads CASSRRLAGEQYF. The CDR3 DNA follows: TGCGCCAGCAGCCGGCGGTTAGCGGGCGAGCAGTACTTC.

CDR3 DNA: TGCGCCAGCAGTGTTGGGACTAGCGGTCCCTCTAGCACAGATACGCAGTATTTT. Its protein is CASSVGTSGPSSTDTQYF. J is TRBJ2-3 and V is TRBV10-2; 11 bases align to TRBD2. The CDR3 length is 18 residues. Germline values: CDR1 WSHSY, CDR2 SAAADI. Germline trimming cut 4 bases from V and 0 bases from J; bases unmatched to any gene: 9.

This chain links TRBV23-1 with TRBJ2-5; D gene ambiguous. TRBV23-1 is marked as an open reading frame, function uncertain. The V gene lost 5 bases and the J gene lost 7 bases, with 20 bases spanning the gap. CDR3 length: 15 amino acids. The CDR3 region is CASSLPEELLRTQYF. The CDR3 bases are TGCGCCAGCAGTTTACCCGAGGAACTGCTTCGGACCCAGTACTTC.